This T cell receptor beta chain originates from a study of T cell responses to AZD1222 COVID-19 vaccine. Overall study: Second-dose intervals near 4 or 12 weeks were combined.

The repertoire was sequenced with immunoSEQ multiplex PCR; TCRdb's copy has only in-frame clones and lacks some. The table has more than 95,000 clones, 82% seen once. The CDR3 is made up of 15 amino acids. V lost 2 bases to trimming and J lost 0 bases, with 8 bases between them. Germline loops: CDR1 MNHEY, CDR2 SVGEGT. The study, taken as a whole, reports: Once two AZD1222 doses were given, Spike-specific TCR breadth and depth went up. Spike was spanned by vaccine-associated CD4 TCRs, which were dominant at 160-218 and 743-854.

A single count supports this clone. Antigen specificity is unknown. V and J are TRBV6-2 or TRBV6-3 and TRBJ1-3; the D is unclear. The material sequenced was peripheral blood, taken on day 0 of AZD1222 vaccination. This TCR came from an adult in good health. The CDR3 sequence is CASSYGDLSGNTIYF. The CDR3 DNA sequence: TGTGCCAGCAGTTACGGGGATCTCTCTGGAAACACCATATATTTT.